The clone carrying this T cell receptor (beta chain) was observed a single time. Antigen: not known. V shed 2 bases and J 4 bases; nucleotides not matched to a gene: 6. The CDR3 runs 15 residues. Germline CDR1 is DFQATT and CDR2 is SNEGSKA (reference sequence). These data are taken from a study of spatial heterogeneity in lung cancer. From the 5' RACE reads, TCRdb called clonotypes with MiXCR, one entry per CDR3 protein. The data hold 640 or so distinct CDR3 sequences, with around 33% observed a single time. Study-wide points: Within tumors, counts of expanded alpha and beta TCRs tracked tumor mutation counts.

Time point of the sample: sample taken at primary tumor resection. Here the sequenced sample was lung tumor tissue, taken at surgery. The chain employs TRBV20-1 and TRBJ2-2; TRBD2 agrees at 8 bases. The sequence was obtained from a male donor with early-stage non-small cell lung cancer. The CDR3 DNA is TGCAGTGCTAGAAGGACTAGCCATACCACCGGGGAGCTGTTTTTT. Translated, it gives CSARRTSHTTGELFF.